This T cell receptor beta chain was identified during a study of breast tumors, draining lymph nodes, adjacent tissues (dated by TCRdb to 2016 to 2017). For the wider study: The study compared TCR beta repertoires across tumor, adjacent nontumor tissue and axillary lymph nodes from breast cancer patients. In human breast cancer, the study set out to evaluate how tumor, surrounding tissue and draining lymph node repertoires relate to one another and whether T cells may move between these sites.

The full study reports these points: The data were considered consistent with most tumor T cells being derived from the lymph node and subsequently expanding within tumor tissue. Tumors showed preferential V and J gene usage, and their T-cell repertoire diversity fell below that of lymph nodes yet above that of nontumor tissue. In luminal-like breast cancer, tumor and nontumor tissue repertoires resembled each other significantly more than in basal-like breast cancer. The study presented the conclusion that tumor T cells originate in lymph nodes as consistent with a hypothesis, not as something directly demonstrated.

Ten or more counts support this clonotype. Its target antigen remains unknown. No clone much larger than this one lies a single base away; base qualities are absent. The instrument given in TCRdb is Illumina HiSeq 2000. Multiplex PCR amplification was used to build the TCR beta chain libraries. High-throughput sequencing was used to analyze the amplified TCR beta chain products. TCRdb took the public reads, trimmed them with fastp at Q25, ran MiXCR for clone calling and kept in-frame beta chains. Rows with one shared CDR3 protein collapse into an entry with the most common genes and DNA. This sample is represented by over 100,000 distinct CDR3 sequences; 20% to 25% of them were singletons. Clones ranked in the top ten supply roughly 2.5% of the sample. Lymph node samples were obtained from the axillary draining lymph nodes of breast cancer patients. The sequencing sample was made of axillary lymph node tissue. The sequence derives from a female donor with breast cancer. Some clones in this sample may be carry-over from other donors' samples.

The DNA sequence is as follows: TGTGCCAGCGCTTCAGGGGGCCTCAAGGAAAAACTGTTTTTT. This is translated as CASASGGLKEKLFF. This chain is built from TRBV6-5 and TRBJ1-4; 8 bases in between match TRBD1. The germline V gene supplies CDR1 MNHEY and CDR2 SVGAGI. From the cysteine up to the phenylalanine, the CDR3 has a length of 14 residues. Just the 42-base CDR3 DNA is kept, in frame starting at base 1. V loses 8 bases at its end and J loses 8 bases; junction bases beyond the gene matches: 10.